This is a list of T cell receptor beta chains from one sample in a study of Graves' ophthalmopathy and Graves' hyperthyroidism. TCRdb processed the multiplex PCR reads anew with MiXCR; each CDR3 protein has one entry. Here the sample spans over a million distinct CDR3 sequences, about 38% being singletons. The sample was peripheral blood or thyroid tissue (not recorded which). The source of these receptors is an adult man with Graves' hyperthyroidism. Both conserved end residues are part of each CDR3. D genes are given only for firm matches. Clone size, where shown, is once, few, many, or a class for clones that have expanded.

>TRBV7-2|TRBJ2-7|.|TRBD1
TGTGCCAGCAGCTTTAGTACAGGGGGCTCCTACGAGCAGTACTTC
CASSFSTGGSYEQYF
>TRBV20-1|TRBJ1-4|many|.
TGCAGTGCTAGAGAGACAGGCCAGGTCCTGTTTTTT
CSARETGQVLFF
>TRBV6-5|TRBJ1-6|.|.
TGTGCCAGCAGAATCCTAGCAAGCTCCTATAATTCACCCCTCCACTTT
CASRILASSYNSPLHF
>TRBV5-1|TRBJ2-7|many|TRBD2
TGCGCCAGCAGCGTGGCGGGGGGGACACTAGCCTACGAGCAGTACTTC
CASSVAGGTLAYEQYF
>TRBV30|TRBJ1-5|.|.
TGTGCCTGGAGTGGAGGGGTAACTGATAGCAATCAGCCCCAGCATTTT
CAWSGGVTDSNQPQHF
>TRBV15|TRBJ1-5|many|.
TGTGCCACCAGCAGAGGAAGTAGTCAGCCCCAGCATTTT
CATSRGSSQPQHF
>TRBV5-6|TRBJ1-1|.|TRBD1
TGTGCCAGCAGCTTGGAGGGACAGGGTTTCATTGGCGGCACTGAAGCTTTCTTT
CASSLEGQGFIGGTEAFF
>TRBV29-1|TRBJ2-1|.|.
TGCAGCGTTTCGCGGACTACCATAAGCTCCTACAATGAGCAGTTCTTC
CSVSRTTISSYNEQFF
>TRBV7-2|TRBJ2-2|many|.
TGTGCCAGCAGCCCTAGAAGGGAGCTGTTTTTT
CASSPRRELFF
>TRBV29-1|TRBJ2-3|.|.
TGCAGCGTTGAAGACACTGGAACACGTTTTGCAGATACGCAGTATTTT
CSVEDTGTRFADTQYF
>TRBV12-3/TRBV12-4|TRBJ1-1|few|TRBD1
TGTGCCAGCACCGGGACAGGGGGTAGGAACACTGAAGCTTTCTTT
CASTGTGGRNTEAFF
>TRBV10-3|TRBJ1-1|many|TRBD1
TGTGCCATCAGTGTGCCCGGGACAGCGAGCACTGAAGCTTTCTTT
CAISVPGTASTEAFF
>TRBV20-1|TRBJ1-4|.|TRBD1
TGCAGTGCCAGTAGTGGACAGGCCCCAACTAATGAAAAACTGTTTTTT
CSASSGQAPTNEKLFF
>TRBV12-3/TRBV12-4|TRBJ2-5|.|TRBD2
TGTGCCAGCAGCGCAACCAGGCTCCAAACCGGGACTAGCGGGAGAAGGAGGGAGACCCAGTACTTC
CASSATRLQTGTSGRRRETQYF
>TRBV12-3/TRBV12-4|TRBJ2-6|.|.
TGTGCCAGCACCATTCCCCATACAGAGAGCTTCTACTCTGGGGCCAACGTCCTGACTTTC
CASTIPHTESFYSGANVLTF
>TRBV7-6|TRBJ1-4|many|.
TGTGCCAGCAGCTCGGGGGATGAAAAACTGTTTTTT
CASSSGDEKLFF
>TRBV7-9|TRBJ2-2|.|TRBD2
TGTGCCAGCACCGACACCGGGACTAGCGGGAGTTCCGGGGAGCTGTTTTTT
CASTDTGTSGSSGELFF
>TRBV6-5|TRBJ2-2|few|.
TGTGCCAGCAGAACCGGGACATCGTTCACCGGGGAGCTGTTTTTT
CASRTGTSFTGELFF
>TRBV7-9|TRBJ2-7|.|TRBD1
TGTGCCAGCAGCTCCGCCGACAGGGCCTACGAGCAGTACTTC
CASSSADRAYEQYF
>TRBV6-5|TRBJ1-2|.|TRBD1
TGTGCCAGCAGTTGGACAGGAACCGAGATAAATGGCTACACCTTC
CASSWTGTEINGYTF
>TRBV29-1|TRBJ1-1|.|.
TGCAGCTCTTGGGGACCGGACACTGAAGCTTTCTTT
CSSWGPDTEAFF
>TRBV29-1|TRBJ1-4|.|TRBD1
TGCAGCGTGGGCACAGGGGGAATCGTGTCAACTAATGAAAAACTGTTTTTT
CSVGTGGIVSTNEKLFF